A selection of T cell receptor beta chains follows, all from one sample in a study of T cells in Graves' hyperthyroidism and ophthalmopathy. TCRdb redid the calling of the multiplex PCR reads with MiXCR, one entry per CDR3 protein. The table includes some 510,000 distinct CDR3 sequences, approximately 44% detected once. The sequenced sample was peripheral blood or thyroid tissue (not recorded which). Receptors were obtained from a woman between 18 and 29 years old with Graves' hyperthyroidism. Each CDR3 is given with its conserved first and last residue.

v_call,j_call,cdr3_aa
TRBV29-1,TRBJ1-2,CSAAPGQKNYGYTF
TRBV7-3,TRBJ2-7,CASSFGTGDEQYF
TRBV29-1,TRBJ1-1,CSVVVVNTEAFF
TRBV19,TRBJ1-2,CASSIGAANYGYTF
TRBV29-1,TRBJ1-2,CIGTGPIYGYTF
TRBV12-3/TRBV12-4,TRBJ1-1,CASSLELGSDTEAFF
TRBV10-3,TRBJ1-1,CAISSRDRGRADTEAFF
TRBV25-1,TRBJ2-5,CASSTSGGGGETQYF
TRBV9,TRBJ2-5,CASSRSGSMETQYF
TRBV7-2,TRBJ2-7,CASSGSSGAYEQYF
TRBV7-3,TRBJ1-1,CASSIWVAGRSTEAFF
TRBV2,TRBJ2-5,CASSQAMETQYF
TRBV14,TRBJ1-1,CASSATGVEAFF
TRBV19,TRBJ1-5,CVSTPFVEGGQPQHF
TRBV7-2,TRBJ1-4,CASSHDREGEKLFF
TRBV7-8,TRBJ1-1,CASSWVRREGGTEAFF
TRBV25-1,TRBJ1-6,CASSVIQRPGSPLHF
TRBV25-1,TRBJ1-6,CASSELGLGNSPLHF
TRBV29-1,TRBJ1-2,CSSSDYRVHGYTF
TRBV29-1,TRBJ2-7,CSASQSLSYEQYF
TRBV10-3,TRBJ2-2,CAWSVGVKRTGELFF
TRBV7-9,TRBJ2-6,CASNDEGSGANVLTF
TRBV6-6,TRBJ1-1,CASREQGYTEAFF
TRBV7-6,TRBJ1-5,CASSTGTYSNQPQHF
TRBV10-2,TRBJ1-6,CASSDSGNSPLHF
TRBV10-3,TRBJ2-2,CAISDPGELFF
TRBV7-2,TRBJ1-1,CASSAVDSPTAEAFF
TRBV2,TRBJ1-5,CASRTEFNQPQHF
TRBV7-9,TRBJ2-5,CASSLGGLETQYF
TRBV24-1,TRBJ2-2,CATSAVGQMNTGELFF
TRBV7-9,TRBJ2-5,CASSWTGASETQYF
TRBV29-1,TRBJ1-1,CSAINPGNTEAFF
TRBV2,TRBJ1-6,CASSVDVDSPLHF
TRBV29-1,TRBJ1-2,CSSHDRDGYGYTF
TRBV20-1,TRBJ2-7,CSARELAGDHEQYF
TRBV2,TRBJ1-2,CASSEGMAYGYTF